This TCR beta chain emerged from a study of cytomegalovirus exposure and HLA in healthy donors. The donors were part of the validation cohort, which consisted of under 150 subjects and was separate from the first cohort of under 850 subjects. The study's findings and limits: Rarity marked most TCR sequences, yet some public TCRs occurred in many donors. A list of more than 150 TCR beta chains associated with cytomegalovirus was given.

There are 14 residues in the CDR3. Trimming left V 4 bases short and J 4 bases short, with 11 bases between. Per germline, CDR1 SGHTA and CDR2 FQGTGA. The table came from immunoSEQ multiplex PCR; TCRdb's copy has only in-frame clones and leaves some out. The sample carries 50,000 to 65,000 clones, 95% recorded once. On this clone itself: The antigen is undetermined.

Sequenced material: PBMCs. This receptor was taken from a young woman in good health and CMV-seropositive. V is TRBV7-3 and J is TRBJ2-1, with D tentatively TRBD2 (6 bases). The CDR3 loop is CASSSGLPYNEQFF. DNA of the CDR3: TGTGCCAGCAGCTCCGGACTACCTTACAATGAGCAGTTCTTC. Using reference TRBV7-3 and TRBJ2-1 for the parts outside the CDR3, the full variable domain is GAGVSQTPSNKVTEKGKYVELRCDPISGHTALYWYRQSLGQGPEFLIYFQGTGAADDSGLPNDRFFAVRPEGSVSTLKIQRTERGDSAVYLCASSSGLPYNEQFFGPGTRLTVL.